The source of this T cell receptor (beta chain) is a study of naive and memory T cell subsets. Study-wide points: A few larger clonotypes appeared in naive repertoires, especially CD8, possibly memory cells re-expressing CD45RA.

A note on this clonotype: Its antigen is undetermined.

Germline V lookup: CDR1 MGHRA, CDR2 YSYEKL. With 0 bases removed from V and 2 bases from J, the gap between germline ends came to 12 bases. This CDR3 has 16 residues. Both TRBC1 and TRBC2 were covered by a beta constant-region primer of two equimolar oligonucleotides. Nested alpha and beta constant-region primers with the SP2 primer drove four PCR rounds on ligated cDNA. TCRdb recomputed calls from the UMI-ligation and nested PCR reads with MiXCR, one row per CDR3 protein. The sample lists 120,000 to 150,000 distinct CDR3 sequences; roughly 22% were seen once. V and J are TRBV4-1 and TRBJ2-3; D may be TRBD1 (6 bases). The clonotype comes from a human donor in good health. Source material: naive CD4+ T cells from blood. The CDR3 region has the DNA TGCGCCAGCAGCCAAGATCAAGGACAGAACACAGATACGCAGTATTTT. Protein: CASSQDQGQNTDTQYF.